These 18 T cell receptor beta chains share one sample of origin, sequenced in a study of shared clonotypes between healthy human individuals. The data were produced by immunoSEQ multiplex PCR, yet TCRdb's version contains in-frame clones alone and is incomplete. This table holds approximately 2,300,000 clones, less than 95% found once. The source material was naive CD4+ T cells from PBMCs. Indicated subset: CD45RA+ positively selected. The receptors were sampled from a man aged 18 to 35 in good health. Some clones in this sample may be carry-over from other donors' samples.

The V gene is TRBV18, the J gene TRBJ2-7; no clear D gene. Germline values: CDR1 KGHSH, CDR2 LQKENI. The CDR3 is 14 amino acids. V lost 0 bases, J lost 3 bases, and 9 bases lay in between. The CDR3: CASSPPSLDYEQYF. The DNA of the CDR3 is TGTGCCAGCTCACCACCATCTCTAGACTACGAGCAGTACTTC.

The chain has TRBV2 and TRBJ1-1; no reliable D call. The CDR3 sequence is 12 residues long. Germline assignment: CDR1 SNHLY and CDR2 FYNNEI. Trimming pared 11 bases from V and 4 bases from J, leaving 14 bases between. CDR3 region: CAAGVIPTEAFF. DNA for the CDR3: TGTGCCGCCGGCGTTATTCCCACTGAAGCTTTCTTT. Drawing the rest from reference TRBV2 and TRBJ1-1, the complete variable domain is EPEVTQTPSHQVTQMGQEVILRCVPISNHLYFYWYRQILGQKVEFLVSFYNNEISEKSEIFDDQFSVERPDGSNFTLKIRSTKLEDSAMYFCAAGVIPTEAFFGQGTRLTVV.

As to this clone: Other DNA variants within this sample encode the same CDR3. This chain links TRBV5-1 with TRBJ2-2; no definite D call. The CDR3 length is 14 residues. The germline V gene encodes CDR1 SGHRS and CDR2 YFSETQ. Trimming removed 5 bases from V and 0 bases from J, with 8 bases in between. CDR3 in amino acids: CASRGQANTGELFF. The CDR3 bases are TGCGCCAGCAGGGGCCAGGCGAACACCGGGGAGCTGTTTTTT.

The V and J genes are TRBV5-4 and TRBJ1-2, with TRBD1 matching over 7 bases. Germline trimming cut 2 bases from V and 2 bases from J; bases unmatched to any gene: 3. Germline V gene lookup returns CDR1 SGHNT and CDR2 YYREEE (reference sequence). CDR3 length: 14 amino acids. The CDR3 sequence: CASSFADRNYGYTF. CDR3 bases: TGTGCCAGCAGCTTTGCGGACAGGAACTATGGCTACACCTTC.

The CDR3 DNA follows: TGCAGCGTCCTTGGAGGGCGCACTGAAGCTTTCTTT. Its translation: CSVLGGRTEAFF. V and J are TRBV29-1 and TRBJ1-1; D not certain. CDR1 is SQVTM and CDR2 is ANQGSEA in the germline V gene. This CDR3 region has 12 residues. The ends were cut back, 6 bases at V and 4 bases at J, with 12 bases in the middle.

V usage is TRBV7-7 and J usage is TRBJ2-2; 7 bases agree with TRBD1. CDR1 is SSHAT and CDR2 is FNYEAQ in the germline V gene (reference sequence). The junction had 5 bases not matched to a gene; V was cut back by 4 bases and J by 0 bases. This CDR3 contains 16 residues. CDR3 sequence: CASSSGTATNTGELFF. CDR3 sequence (DNA): TGTGCCAGCAGCTCCGGGACAGCGACGAACACCGGGGAGCTGTTTTTT. Combining the CDR3 with reference TRBV7-7 and TRBJ2-2 gives the whole variable domain GAGVSQSPRYKVTKRGQDVTLRCDPISSHATLYWYQQALGQGPEFLTYFNYEAQPDKSGLPSDRFSAERPEGSISTLTIQRTEQRDSAMYRCASSSGTATNTGELFFGEGSRLTVL.

The V gene is TRBV28, the J gene TRBJ2-6, with 10 bases identical to TRBD1. V shed 6 bases and J 3 bases; nucleotides not matched to a gene: 8. The V gene's germline CDR1 is MDHEN and CDR2 SYDVKM. This CDR3 is 17 amino acids long. The CDR3 loop is CASSPDRGRIGANVLTF. The CDR3 DNA is TGTGCCAGCAGCCCAGACAGGGGGCGGATTGGGGCCAACGTCCTGACTTTC.

This clone has a handful of counts. The chain recombines TRBV9 with TRBJ1-1; no definite D call. V was trimmed by 0 bases and J by 7 bases, leaving 7 bases between them. This CDR3 has 12 amino acids. Germline V CDR1 and CDR2: SGDLS, YYNGEE. This CDR3 is CASSVVRDEAFF. The CDR3 DNA reads TGTGCCAGCAGCGTAGTTCGAGATGAAGCTTTCTTT.

V gene TRBV12-5 combines with J gene TRBJ1-1, with D perhaps matching TRBD1 (6 bases). The CDR3 totals 16 residues. Trimming removed 0 bases at V and 1 base at J, with 12 bases between. In germline, CDR1 is LGHNT, CDR2 FRNRAP. The CDR3 DNA follows: TGTGCTAGTGGTTTGGTACTGGACAGCCGGAACACTGAAGCTTTCTTT. This gives the protein CASGLVLDSRNTEAFF.

The chain links TRBV6-5 to TRBJ2-6, with D possibly TRBD1 on 5 matching bases. V was clipped by 8 bases and J by 2 bases, with 13 bases between them. This CDR3 contains 15 residues. CDR1 is MNHEY and CDR2 is SVGAGI in the germline V gene. CDR3 residues: CASRRGLAGANVLTF. In nucleotides, the CDR3 is TGTGCCAGCCGAAGGGGTTTGGCTGGGGCCAACGTCCTGACTTTC.

The chain employs TRBV19 and TRBJ2-2; D possibly corresponds to TRBD2 (5 bases). V lost 6 bases and J 3 bases, leaving 14 bases between the germline ends. The CDR3 has 15 residues. CDR1 and CDR2 (germline): LNHDA, SQIVND (reference sequence). CDR3 sequence: CASSGRIGDTGELFF. As DNA, the CDR3 is TGTGCCAGTAGCGGACGGATCGGGGACACCGGGGAGCTGTTTTTT.

This sequence joins TRBV9 and TRBJ2-7, with no clear D. Per germline, CDR1 SGDLS and CDR2 YYNGEE. CDR3 length: 15 residues. V was shortened by 2 bases and J by 1 base, with 13 bases between the two germline ends. The CDR3 sequence: CASSVGSARSYEQYF. Written as DNA, the CDR3 is TGTGCCAGCAGCGTGGGGTCGGCTCGATCCTACGAGCAGTACTTC.

The chain combines TRBV11-2 with TRBJ1-2, with a tentative D call TRBD1 (6 bases). The V gene's germline CDR1 is SGHAT and CDR2 FQNNGV. This CDR3 contains 13 residues. V lost 5 bases to trimming and J lost 8 bases, with 15 bases between them. CDR3 sequence: CASSKLGAWGYTF. The CDR3 bases are TGTGCCAGCAGCAAACTGGGGGCCTGGGGCTACACCTTC.

The CDR3 DNA reads TGTGCCAGCAGCTTACCTAATCTAGCGGACGCCCCATACGAGCAGTACTTC. Residues: CASSLPNLADAPYEQYF. The chain links TRBV11-2 to TRBJ2-7, with 7 positions matching TRBD2. V gave up 2 bases and J gave up 4 bases; unmatched junction bases: 14. CDR3 length: 17 residues. CDR1 and CDR2 from the germline V gene are SGHAT and FQNNGV.

V gene TRBV28 combines with J gene TRBJ2-7; 13 positions match TRBD2. CDR1 is MDHEN and CDR2 is SYDVKM in the germline V gene. The length of the CDR3 is 19 residues. J lost 0 bases, V lost 6 bases, and 14 bases had no gene match. As DNA, the CDR3 is TGTGCCAGCAGCAATCAGCACCTCGGACTAGCGGGGGACTCCTACGAGCAGTACTTC. Protein sequence: CASSNQHLGLAGDSYEQYF.

This rearrangement joins TRBV6-5 to TRBJ2-1, with 8 bases matching TRBD2. This CDR3 has 15 amino acids. V lost 7 bases, J lost 15 bases, and 20 bases stayed unmatched. Germline values: CDR1 MNHEY, CDR2 SVGAGI. The CDR3 reads CASNSQGTRRATGFF. For the CDR3, the DNA is TGTGCCAGCAACTCTCAGGGGACTAGACGAGCGACGGGGTTCTTC.

This rearrangement joins TRBV28 to TRBJ2-7, with 7 bases fitting TRBD1. The germline CDR1 and CDR2 sequences are MDHEN and SYDVKM. CDR3 length equals 13 residues. The V and J ends lost 11 bases and 1 base, in that order; junction bases with no gene match: 8. The CDR3 spells CALRDRLSYEQYF. The CDR3 nucleotides are TGTGCCCTCCGGGACAGATTGTCCTACGAGCAGTACTTC.

The V call is TRBV29-1, the J call TRBJ2-1; D tentatively fits TRBD1 or TRBD2 (7 bases each). Germline CDR1 SQVTM, CDR2 ANQGSEA. CDR3 length: 14 amino acids. Between the trimmed V and J ends, which lost 7 bases and 0 bases, there was a span of 13 bases. The chain's CDR3 is CSGGRGLSYNEQFF. CDR3 DNA sequence: TGCAGCGGAGGGAGGGGGCTCTCCTACAATGAGCAGTTCTTC.